Presented here are 28 T cell receptor beta chains from one specimen sequenced in a study of cytomegalovirus exposure and HLA in healthy donors. The PCR contained 60 Vbeta and 13 Jbeta primers. Clones were sequenced by immunoSEQ multiplex PCR, and TCRdb holds only the in-frame ones, with some missing. The sample records 140,000 to 150,000 clones, approximately 80% being singletons. Input material: PBMCs. The receptor source for this set is a man aged 40-49 years in good health and CMV-seronegative.

In this sample, this clone turned up a few times. The V gene is TRBV7-2, the J gene TRBJ2-7; 7 bases line up with TRBD1. Germline assignment: CDR1 SGHTA and CDR2 FQGNSA. This CDR3 has 14 amino acids. The junction had 6 bases not matched to a gene; V was cut back by 5 bases and J by 2 bases. DNA of the CDR3: TGTGCCAGCAGCCCTTCGACAGGGACCTACGAGCAGTACTTC. Amino acids: CASSPSTGTYEQYF.

The J gene is TRBJ2-3, the V gene TRBV5-6, with 16 positions matching TRBD2. There are 18 residues in the CDR3. Losses at the gene ends were 4 bases for V and 2 bases for J; bases not matched to a gene: 7. Germline loops: CDR1 SGHDT, CDR2 YYEEEE. CDR3 DNA sequence: TGTGCCAGCAGCGCAACCGGGACTAGCGGGGGGGACACAGATACGCAGTATTTT. Protein product: CASSATGTSGGDTDTQYF.

This chain joins TRBV6-6 and TRBJ2-3; 9 bases agree with TRBD2. Germline trimming cut 2 bases from V and 0 bases from J; bases unmatched to any gene: 3. The germline V gene encodes CDR1 MNHNY and CDR2 SVGAGI (reference sequence). The CDR3 runs to 16 residues. CDR3 sequence: CASSYLAGTSTDTQYF. CDR3 nucleotide sequence: TGTGCCAGCAGTTACCTAGCGGGGACAAGCACAGATACGCAGTATTTT.

Regarding this clone: At one boundary the junction diverges from the germline segment, which might be a read error. The V call is TRBV19, the J call TRBJ1-3, with unresolved D. Germline V lookup: CDR1 LNHDA, CDR2 SQIVND (reference sequence). The CDR3 is 15 residues long. The CDR3 nucleotides are TGTGCCAGTAGTAGTCAGATTTCCTCGGGAAGCACCATATATTTT. This codes for CASSSQISSGSTIYF.

The chain couples TRBV15 to TRBJ2-6; possibly TRBD1 for D (6 bases). Germline-derived CDR1 and CDR2 are LNHNV and YYDKDF (reference sequence). The CDR3 sequence is 15 residues long. Deletions cut 3 bases from V and 3 bases from J, with 9 bases between. CDR3 amino acids: CATSSRGSGANVLTF. The DNA for the CDR3 is TGTGCCACCAGCAGTAGGGGGAGTGGGGCCAACGTCCTGACTTTC.

The chain carries TRBV6-6 and TRBJ2-7; 8 positions match TRBD1. CDR3 length: 13 amino acids. Trimming cost V 5 bases and J 4 bases; bases outside gene matches: 4. The germline V gene has CDR1 MNHNY and CDR2 SVGAGI (reference sequence). The CDR3 bases are TGTGCCAGCAGTGCGACAGGGGTTTACGAGCAGTACTTC. It encodes CASSATGVYEQYF.

This clone is medium-sized (0.01 to 0.1%) in the sample. The chain joins TRBV2 to TRBJ1-3; D is possibly TRBD1 (5 bases). Germline loops: CDR1 SNHLY, CDR2 FYNNEI. V lost 2 bases to trimming and J lost 0 bases, with 11 bases between them. The CDR3 spans 16 residues. The CDR3 sequence is CASSENRGGSGNTIYF. Written as DNA, the CDR3 is TGTGCCAGCAGTGAAAATCGCGGGGGCTCTGGAAACACCATATATTTT.

The chain couples TRBV5-1 to TRBJ2-5, with TRBD2 matching over 10 bases. V was pared by 2 bases and J by 5 bases, with 9 bases of the junction left unmatched. The germline V gene encodes CDR1 SGHRS and CDR2 YFSETQ. The CDR3 totals 16 residues. CDR3 amino acids: CASSLSGAGGPETQYF. CDR3 DNA: TGCGCCAGCAGCTTATCGGGAGCGGGGGGGCCGGAGACCCAGTACTTC.

The table lists this clone with a few counts. The J gene is TRBJ2-1, the V gene TRBV4-1, with 14 bases lining up with TRBD2. Germline V gene lookup returns CDR1 MGHRA and CDR2 YSYEKL. CDR3 length: 20 residues. V shed 4 bases and J 1 base; nucleotides not matched to a gene: 12. The CDR3 DNA is TGCGCCAGCAGCCTATCCGGGACTAGCGGGAGAAGGGTGTCCTACAATGAGCAGTTCTTC. It encodes CASSLSGTSGRRVSYNEQFF.

In this sample, this clone turned up once. This sequence joins TRBV28 and TRBJ1-4; TRBD1 agrees at 9 bases. The CDR3 spans 19 residues. Germline CDR1 and CDR2: MDHEN and SYDVKM. The ends lost 3 bases at V and 0 bases at J; junction bases unmatched: 11. The CDR3 loop is CASSFILGQGSATNEKLFF. CDR3 nucleotide sequence: TGTGCCAGCAGTTTTATTCTAGGACAGGGGTCTGCAACTAATGAAAAACTGTTTTTT.

V gene TRBV29-1 combines with J gene TRBJ2-1; TRBD1 matches 9 bases. V lost 4 bases and J lost 5; bases outside the gene matches: 6. The CDR3 is made up of 14 amino acids. Per the germline V gene, CDR1 is SQVTM and CDR2 is ANQGSEA. The CDR3 loop is CSVALTGGDNEQFF. In DNA form, the CDR3 reads TGCAGCGTTGCTCTGACAGGGGGGGACAATGAGCAGTTCTTC.

V is TRBV11-2 and J is TRBJ2-7; a possible D gene is TRBD2 (6 bases). Trimming left V 8 bases short and J 4 bases short, with 18 bases between. The CDR3 consists of 14 residues. CDR1 is SGHAT, CDR2 FQNNGV, per germline. CDR3 coding DNA: TGTGCCAGCGGGGACCGGGACTCATATTACGAGCAGTACTTC. It translates to CASGDRDSYYEQYF.

This clone occurred once. The J gene is TRBJ2-7, the V gene TRBV11-1; TRBD2 agrees at 7 bases. J gave up 7 bases and V 1 base, and 16 bases lay outside the gene matches. The CDR3 loop spans 17 amino acids. Germline-derived CDR1 and CDR2 are SGHAT and FQDESV (reference sequence). The CDR3 sequence is CASSLESLAGAPWEQYF. The CDR3 nucleotides read TGTGCCAGCAGCTTAGAGTCTTTGGCGGGAGCCCCGTGGGAGCAGTACTTC.

The chain uses TRBV4-1 and TRBJ2-7; D unresolved. V was pared by 5 bases and J by 0 bases, with 5 bases between. The CDR3 is 12 residues long. The germline V gene has CDR1 MGHRA and CDR2 YSYEKL. CDR3 DNA: TGCGCCAGCAGCGGCAGCTCCTACGAGCAGTACTTC. It specifies CASSGSSYEQYF.

This clone was counted a single time. J is TRBJ2-3 and V is TRBV27; 9 nucleotides match TRBD1. Germline V gene data show CDR1 as MNHEY and CDR2 as SMNVEV (reference sequence). After removal of 5 bases from V and 5 bases from J, the junction contained 8 bases not matched to a gene. This CDR3 has 15 residues. The CDR3 region has the DNA TGTGCCAGCAGTGTCCGGACAGGGGTGAAAGATACGCAGTATTTT. This codes for CASSVRTGVKDTQYF.

J is TRBJ2-5 and V is TRBV4-1; possibly TRBD2 for D (6 bases). CDR1 is MGHRA and CDR2 is YSYEKL in the germline V gene. Trimming took 2 bases from V and 2 from J, leaving 24 bases between them. The CDR3 runs to 19 residues. The CDR3 loop reads CASSQLGLLAVAPQETQYF. CDR3 coding DNA: TGCGCCAGCAGCCAATTGGGCTTACTAGCCGTGGCCCCACAAGAGACCCAGTACTTC.

This clone turned up a few times. The J gene is TRBJ2-6, the V gene TRBV19; TRBD1 agrees at 7 bases. The CDR3 extends over 15 amino acids. Trimming cost V 3 bases and J 2 bases; bases outside gene matches: 1. The germline CDR1 and CDR2 sequences are LNHDA and SQIVND (reference sequence). The CDR3 loop is CASSIRGTGANVLTF. CDR3 bases: TGTGCCAGTAGTATCAGGGGGACTGGGGCCAACGTCCTGACTTTC.

The rearrangement joins TRBV11-2 to TRBJ2-2; D is unclear. Germline CDR1 and CDR2: SGHAT and FQNNGV. The V end lost 7 bases, the J end lost 0 bases, and 12 bases lay between the germline ends. The CDR3 totals 15 residues. In DNA, the CDR3 is TGTGCCAGCACCGGATTTGGAGCGAACACCGGGGAGCTGTTTTTT. This gives the protein CASTGFGANTGELFF. The full variable domain, rest sourced from reference TRBV11-2 and TRBJ2-2, is EAGVAQSPRYKIIEKRQSVAFWCNPISGHATLYWYQQILGQGPKLLIQFQNNGVVDDSQLPKDRFSAERLKGVDSTLKIQPAKLEDSAVYLCASTGFGANTGELFFGEGSRLTVL.

This chain links TRBV7-6 with TRBJ2-1; weak D call: TRBD1 (5 bases). There are 14 residues in the CDR3. Germline V CDR1 and CDR2: SGHVS, FNYEAQ. The V gene lost 1 base and the J gene lost 3 bases, with 7 bases spanning the gap. Here the CDR3 DNA reads TGTGCCAGCAGCTTAGGGGGCAGCTACAATGAGCAGTTCTTC. Its protein product is CASSLGGSYNEQFF.

This rearrangement joins TRBV29-1 to TRBJ2-5; 7 bases agree with TRBD1. CDR3 length: 13 residues. J was trimmed by 5 bases and V by 5 bases; bases with no gene match: 8. Per the germline V gene, CDR1 is SQVTM and CDR2 is ANQGSEA. CDR3 coding DNA: TGCAGCGTTAAGGACAGGCCGCGGGAGACCCAGTACTTC. Protein product: CSVKDRPRETQYF. The full variable domain, completed using reference TRBV29-1 and TRBJ2-5, is SAVISQKPSRDICQRGTSLTIQCQVDSQVTMMFWYRQQPGQSLTLIATANQGSEATYESGFVIDKFPISRPNLTFSTLTVSNMSPEDSSIYLCSVKDRPRETQYFGPGTRLLVL.

This clone was picked up one time. This chain uses TRBV7-2 with TRBJ2-2, with 8 bases lining up with TRBD1. The trim removed 4 bases at V and 7 bases at J, leaving 11 bases unmatched. CDR1 and CDR2 from the germline V gene are SGHTA and FQGNSA. The CDR3 loop spans 16 amino acids. CDR3 DNA sequence: TGTGCCAGCAGCTCGGACAGGGTCGGAATAGGCGGGGAGCTGTTTTTT. It is translated as CASSSDRVGIGGELFF.

The chain links TRBV27 to TRBJ2-7; 7 positions agree with TRBD2. From germline, CDR1 is MNHEY and CDR2 SMNVEV (reference sequence). The V segment lost 2 bases and the J segment 4 bases; nucleotides outside the gene matches: 2. The CDR3 has 13 amino acids. In nucleotides, the CDR3 is TGTGCCAGCAGTTTAGGGACTACTTACGAGCAGTACTTC. Its translation is CASSLGTTYEQYF.

The genes are TRBV14 and TRBJ2-1, with TRBD2 matching over 11 bases. From germline, CDR1 is SGHDN and CDR2 FVKESK. After removal of 0 bases from V and 12 bases from J, the junction contained 7 bases not matched to a gene. The CDR3 spans 15 residues. CDR3 in DNA: TGTGCCAGCAGCCAAGACCTAGCGGGGGGCCCATCGCAGTTCTTC. Translating gives CASSQDLAGGPSQFF. Drawing the rest from reference TRBV14 and TRBJ2-1, the complete variable domain is EAGVTQFPSHSVIEKGQTVTLRCDPISGHDNLYWYRRVMGKEIKFLLHFVKESKQDESGMPNNRFLAERTGGTYSTLKVQPAELEDSGVYFCASSQDLAGGPSQFFGPGTRLTVL.

The chain carries TRBV28 and TRBJ1-1; TRBD1 matches at 10 bases. Germline V gene lookup returns CDR1 MDHEN and CDR2 SYDVKM. Trimming at V came to 1 base and at J to 3 bases, leaving 2 bases not matched to a gene. This CDR3 is built from 15 residues. CDR3 sequence (DNA): TGTGCCAGCAGTTTATCGGGACAGGGGCACACTGAAGCTTTCTTT. It encodes CASSLSGQGHTEAFF.

The chain employs TRBV9 and TRBJ2-3; weak D call: TRBD1 (6 bases). The V gene's germline CDR1 is SGDLS and CDR2 YYNGEE. This CDR3 is 15 amino acids long. V was clipped by 0 bases and J by 1 base, with 9 bases between them. CDR3 DNA sequence: TGTGCCAGCAGCGTAGGTGGGGGCGGCACAGATACGCAGTATTTT. Its translation: CASSVGGGGTDTQYF.

The J gene is TRBJ2-2, the V gene TRBV7-7, with TRBD2 matching 12 bases. CDR1 and CDR2 from the germline V gene are SSHAT and FNYEAQ (reference sequence). Trimming at V came to 3 bases and at J to 0 bases, leaving 2 bases not matched to a gene. CDR3 length equals 17 residues. DNA of the CDR3: TGTGCCAGCAGCTTTCGACTAGCGGGAGCGAACACCGGGGAGCTGTTTTTT. It encodes CASSFRLAGANTGELFF.

V and J are TRBV10-3 and TRBJ2-3; 10 bases align to TRBD1. Germline CDR1 reads ENHRY; CDR2 reads SYGVKD. V lost 5 bases and J lost 4; bases outside the gene matches: 6. The CDR3 extends over 15 amino acids. CDR3 sequence reads: CAISSGQGVSDTQYF. In DNA form, the CDR3 reads TGTGCCATCAGTTCAGGACAGGGGGTTTCAGATACGCAGTATTTT.

The J gene is TRBJ2-1, the V gene TRBV7-9, with TRBD2 matching over 8 bases. V lost 5 bases, J lost 8 bases, and 14 bases stayed unmatched. The CDR3 runs 16 residues. The germline CDR1 and CDR2 sequences are SEHNR and FQNEAQ (reference sequence). The CDR3, as DNA: TGTGCCAGCAGCCACCCTGCAGCGGGAGAATACTATGAGCAGTTCTTC. It specifies CASSHPAAGEYYEQFF.